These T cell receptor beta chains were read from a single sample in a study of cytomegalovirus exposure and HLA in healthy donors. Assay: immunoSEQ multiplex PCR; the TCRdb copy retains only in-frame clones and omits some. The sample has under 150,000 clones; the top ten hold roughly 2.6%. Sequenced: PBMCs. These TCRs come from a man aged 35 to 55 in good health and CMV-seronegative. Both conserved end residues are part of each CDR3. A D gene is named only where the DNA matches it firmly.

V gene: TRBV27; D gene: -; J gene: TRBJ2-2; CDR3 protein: CASSFISFSNTGELFF; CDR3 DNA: TGTGCCAGCAGTTTTATATCCTTTTCGAACACCGGGGAGCTGTTTTTT
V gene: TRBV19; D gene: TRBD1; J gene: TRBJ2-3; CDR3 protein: CASSMGQGAGDTQYF; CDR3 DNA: TGTGCCAGTAGCATGGGACAGGGGGCGGGAGATACGCAGTATTTT
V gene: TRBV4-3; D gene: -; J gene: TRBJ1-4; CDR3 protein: CASSQARATNEKLFF; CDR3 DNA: TGCGCCAGCAGCCAAGCGAGGGCAACTAATGAAAAACTGTTTTTT
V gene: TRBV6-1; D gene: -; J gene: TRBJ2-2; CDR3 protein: CASSEGDTGELFF; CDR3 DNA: TGTGCCAGCAGTGAAGGAGACACCGGGGAGCTGTTTTTT
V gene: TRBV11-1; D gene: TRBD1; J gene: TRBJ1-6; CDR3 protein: CASSSDRNSPLHF; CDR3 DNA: TGTGCCAGCAGCTCGGACAGGAATTCACCCCTCCACTTT
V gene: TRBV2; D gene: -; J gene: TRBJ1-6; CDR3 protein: CASTQGGAEYSPLHF; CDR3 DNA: TGTGCCAGCACTCAAGGGGGGGCGGAATATTCACCCCTCCACTTT
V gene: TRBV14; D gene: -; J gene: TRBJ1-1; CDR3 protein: CASSQDQNTEAFF; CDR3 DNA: TGTGCCAGCAGCCAAGATCAGAACACTGAAGCTTTCTTT
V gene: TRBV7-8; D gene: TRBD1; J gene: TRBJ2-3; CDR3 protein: CASRPTGGTDTQYF; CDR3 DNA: TGTGCCAGCAGGCCGACAGGGGGCACAGATACGCAGTATTTT
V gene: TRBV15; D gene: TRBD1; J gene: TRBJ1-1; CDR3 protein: CATSSGGMGQGNTEAFF; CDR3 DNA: TGTGCCACCAGCAGTGGGGGTATGGGACAGGGGAACACTGAAGCTTTCTTT
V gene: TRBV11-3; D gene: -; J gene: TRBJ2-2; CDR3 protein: CASSWESGGGITGELFF; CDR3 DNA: TGTGCCAGCAGCTGGGAGTCGGGTGGGGGCATCACCGGGGAGCTGTTTTTT
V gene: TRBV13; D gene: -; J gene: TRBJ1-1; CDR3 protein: CASSLAGSTEAFF; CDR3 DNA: TGTGCCAGCAGCTTAGCCGGGAGCACTGAAGCTTTCTTT
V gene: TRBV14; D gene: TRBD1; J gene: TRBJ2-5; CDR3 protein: CASSYAGTGVRETQYF; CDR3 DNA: TGTGCCAGCAGCTACGCCGGGACAGGGGTGAGGGAGACCCAGTACTTC
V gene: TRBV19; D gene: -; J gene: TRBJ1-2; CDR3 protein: CASSNRERGYTF; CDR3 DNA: TGTGCCAGTAGTAACAGGGAGCGCGGCTACACCTTC
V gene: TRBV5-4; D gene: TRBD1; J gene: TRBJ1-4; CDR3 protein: CASSARQGSNEKLFF; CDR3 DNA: TGTGCCAGCAGCGCCCGACAGGGGTCTAATGAAAAACTGTTTTTT
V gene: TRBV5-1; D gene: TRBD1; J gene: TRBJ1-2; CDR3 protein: CASSPGTASLNYGYAF; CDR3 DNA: TGCGCCAGCAGCCCCGGGACAGCTTCTCTAAACTATGGCTACGCCTTC
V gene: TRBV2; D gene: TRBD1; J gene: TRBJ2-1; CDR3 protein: CASSDRTGGSYNEQFF; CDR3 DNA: TGTGCCAGCAGTGACAGGACAGGGGGCTCCTACAATGAGCAGTTCTTC
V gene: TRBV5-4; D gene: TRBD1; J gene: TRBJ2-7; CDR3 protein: CASSDQQGPSSEQYF; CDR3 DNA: TGTGCCAGCAGCGATCAACAGGGGCCTTCATCCGAGCAGTACTTC
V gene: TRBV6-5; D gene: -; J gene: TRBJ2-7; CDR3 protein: CASRVNKHTSYEQYF; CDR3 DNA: TGTGCCAGCCGGGTCAACAAACATACCTCCTACGAGCAGTACTTC
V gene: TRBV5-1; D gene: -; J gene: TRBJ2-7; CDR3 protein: CASSLSQGNEQYF; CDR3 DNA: TGCGCCAGCAGCTTGTCGCAGGGGAACGAGCAGTACTTC
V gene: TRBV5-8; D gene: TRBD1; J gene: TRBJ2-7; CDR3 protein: CASSLDPGQFYEQYF; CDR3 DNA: TGTGCCAGCAGCTTAGATCCGGGACAGTTCTACGAGCAGTACTTC
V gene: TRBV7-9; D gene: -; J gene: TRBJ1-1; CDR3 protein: CASSFSLGGNTEAFF; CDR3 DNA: TGTGCCAGCAGCTTCAGCCTCGGGGGGAACACTGAAGCTTTCTTT
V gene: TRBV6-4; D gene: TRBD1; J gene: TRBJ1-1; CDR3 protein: CASSDQSTGGPGEAFF; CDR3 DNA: TGTGCCAGCAGTGACCAGTCGACAGGGGGGCCGGGTGAAGCTTTCTTT
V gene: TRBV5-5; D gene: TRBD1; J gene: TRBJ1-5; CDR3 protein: CASSSGTGGVEPQHF; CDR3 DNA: TGTGCCAGCAGCTCCGGGACAGGGGGGGTGGAGCCCCAGCATTTT
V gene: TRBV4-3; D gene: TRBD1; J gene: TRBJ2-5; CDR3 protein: CASSAGQGLGETQYF; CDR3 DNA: TGCGCCAGCAGCGCCGGACAGGGGCTTGGAGAGACCCAGTACTTC
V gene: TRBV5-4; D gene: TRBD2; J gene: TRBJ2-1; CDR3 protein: CASSPSGGARNEQFF; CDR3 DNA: TGTGCCAGCAGCCCGAGCGGGGGGGCACGGAATGAGCAGTTCTTC
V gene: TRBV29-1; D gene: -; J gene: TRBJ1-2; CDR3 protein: CSVFEIYGYTF; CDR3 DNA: TGCAGCGTTTTTGAGATCTATGGCTACACCTTC
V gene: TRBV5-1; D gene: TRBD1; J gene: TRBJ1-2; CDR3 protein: CASSGGTGGPVINGYTF; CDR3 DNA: TGCGCCAGCAGCGGGGGGACAGGGGGCCCTGTTATTAATGGCTACACCTTC
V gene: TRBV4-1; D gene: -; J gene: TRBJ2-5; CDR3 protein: CASSQERSTQETQYF; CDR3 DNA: TGCGCCAGCAGCCAAGAGAGGTCTACCCAAGAGACCCAGTACTTC
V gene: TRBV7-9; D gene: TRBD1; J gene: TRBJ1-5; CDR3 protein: CASSSQTGWNQPQHF; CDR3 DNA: TGTGCCAGCAGCTCTCAGACAGGGTGGAATCAGCCCCAGCATTTT
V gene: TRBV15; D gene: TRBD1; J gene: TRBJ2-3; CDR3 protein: CATSSSGTGGRNTQYF; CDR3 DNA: TGTGCCACCAGCAGTTCCGGGACAGGGGGCCGAAATACGCAGTATTTT
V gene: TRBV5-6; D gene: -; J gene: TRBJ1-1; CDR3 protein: CASSWGTNTEAFF; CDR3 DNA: TGTGCCAGCAGCTGGGGGACAAACACTGAAGCTTTCTTT
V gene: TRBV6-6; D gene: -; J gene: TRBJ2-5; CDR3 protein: CASSYSMRGQETQYF; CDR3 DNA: TGTGCCAGCAGTTACTCGATGCGTGGTCAAGAGACCCAGTACTTC
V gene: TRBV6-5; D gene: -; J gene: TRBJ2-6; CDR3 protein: CASSPRVSGANVLTF; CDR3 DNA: TGTGCCAGCAGTCCCCGGGTCTCTGGGGCCAACGTCCTGACTTTC
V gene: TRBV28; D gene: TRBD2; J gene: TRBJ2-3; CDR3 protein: CASSFKRGGGDTQYF; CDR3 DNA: TGTGCCAGCAGTTTCAAGCGGGGGGGCGGGGATACGCAGTATTTT
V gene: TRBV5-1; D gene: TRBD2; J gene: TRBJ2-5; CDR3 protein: CASSLAASGGAMRETQYF; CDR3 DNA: TGCGCCAGCAGCTTGGCGGCTAGCGGGGGGGCCATGAGAGAGACCCAGTACTTC
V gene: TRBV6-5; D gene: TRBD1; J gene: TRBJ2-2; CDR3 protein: CASQGVNAGELFF; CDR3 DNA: TGTGCCAGCCAGGGGGTAAACGCCGGGGAGCTGTTTTTT
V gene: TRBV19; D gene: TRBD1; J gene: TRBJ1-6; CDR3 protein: CASMFGDRGNSPLHF; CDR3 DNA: TGTGCCAGTATGTTTGGGGACAGGGGTAATTCACCCCTCCACTTT
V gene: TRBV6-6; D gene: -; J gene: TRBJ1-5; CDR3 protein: CASSYGTKHSNQPQHF; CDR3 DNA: TGTGCCAGCAGTTACGGGACAAAACATAGCAATCAGCCCCAGCATTTT
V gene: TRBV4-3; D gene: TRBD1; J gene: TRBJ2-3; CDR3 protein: CASSPGTGVTDTQYF; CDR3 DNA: TGCGCCAGCAGTCCCGGGACAGGGGTCACAGATACGCAGTATTTT
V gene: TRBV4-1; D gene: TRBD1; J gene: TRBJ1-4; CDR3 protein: CASSQDTGVRATNEKLFF; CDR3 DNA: TGCGCCAGCAGCCAAGATACAGGGGTTCGGGCAACTAATGAAAAACTGTTTTTT
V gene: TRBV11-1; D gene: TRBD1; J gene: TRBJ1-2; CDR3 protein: CASSPGQNTGYTF; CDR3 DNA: TGTGCCAGCAGCCCGGGACAGAATACCGGCTACACCTTC
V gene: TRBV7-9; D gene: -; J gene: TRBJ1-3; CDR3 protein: CASSLLKGPKVNTIYF; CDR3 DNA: TGTGCCAGCAGCCTCCTCAAGGGGCCGAAGGTAAACACCATATATTTT
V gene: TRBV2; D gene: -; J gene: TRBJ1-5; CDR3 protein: CASREQPTQNQPQHF; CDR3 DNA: TGTGCCAGCAGGGAACAACCCACACAGAATCAGCCCCAGCATTTT
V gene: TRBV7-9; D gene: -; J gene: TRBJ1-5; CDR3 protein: CASSFDGYNQPQHF; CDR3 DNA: TGTGCCAGCAGTTTTGACGGGTACAATCAGCCCCAGCATTTT
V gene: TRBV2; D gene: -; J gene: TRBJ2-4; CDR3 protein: CASRPDSGQSQYF; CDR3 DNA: TGTGCCAGCAGACCCGACTCGGGACAATCGCAGTACTTC
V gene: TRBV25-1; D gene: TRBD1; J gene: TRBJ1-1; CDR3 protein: CASRGQGARIVTEAFF; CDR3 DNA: TGTGCCAGCAGGGGACAGGGGGCAAGAATAGTCACTGAAGCTTTCTTT